This TCR beta chain comes out of a study of T cells in Graves' hyperthyroidism and ophthalmopathy. Whole-study context: Blood from the periphery was taken at initial diagnosis, before any treatment. Notes on the study in general: Stable hyperthyroidism was separated from ophthalmopathy by a model based on 13 V-J features. Peripheral blood also featured most of the thyroid clonotypes expanded above 0.001.

TCR beta CDR3 sequences were amplified from RNA transcripts. A set of HTBI primers served as the primers for a first-round RT-PCR of the TCR CDR3. TCRdb reanalysed the multiplex PCR reads using MiXCR and keeps one entry per CDR3 protein. This sample has roughly 630,000 distinct CDR3 sequences, with approximately 14% found just once. Lactation, pregnancy, other autoimmune disease or uncontrolled infection led to exclusion of patients. Worth noting for this clonotype: The antigen is unknown. An end of the junction does not agree with germline; a read error may underlie this.

The CDR3 contains 13 residues. Germline values: CDR1 LNHDA, CDR2 SQIVND (reference sequence). The sample was blood. The clonotype originates from a woman aged 25 to 39 with Graves' hyperthyroidism. The chain uses TRBV19 and TRBJ2-1; no clear D gene. The CDR3 region has the DNA TGTGCCAGTAGTATGCAGGAGTACAATGGGCAGTTCTTC. Translating it yields CASSMQEYNGQFF.